These 31 T cell receptor beta chains share one sample of origin, sequenced in a study of CD8 T cells in ankylosing spondylitis. General study points: Characteristic of ankylosing spondylitis blood, it appeared, was a TCR beta motif comprising eight highly homologous variants.

In TCRdb, the 5' RACE reads were re-called with MiXCR into one record per CDR3 protein. The top ten hold roughly 3.5% of the sample, which has approximately 520,000 distinct CDR3 sequences, approximately 5% seen once. Their antigens remain unidentified. Sample: blood, either unsorted or a sorted T cell fraction (not recorded which). Receptor source: a male donor with ankylosing spondylitis.

This clonotype showed up just a few times. The gene calls are TRBV7-6 and TRBJ2-7; 8 positions agree with TRBD2. V shed 3 bases and J 3 bases; nucleotides not matched to a gene: 13. CDR3 length: 17 residues. Looked up from germline, CDR1 is SGHVS and CDR2 is FNYEAQ. CDR3 residues: CASSFFPGGAQNYEQYF. CDR3 DNA sequence: TGTGCCAGCAGCTTTTTTCCGGGAGGGGCGCAAAACTACGAGCAGTACTTC.

This clonotype was counted at least ten times. V and J are TRBV7-2 and TRBJ1-2, with 7 bases identical to TRBD1. This CDR3 contains 14 residues. V was clipped by 5 bases and J by 0 bases; unmatched bases: 3. In germline, CDR1 is SGHTA, CDR2 FQGNSA. CDR3 DNA sequence: TGTGCCAGCAGCAAGGGACAGCCTAACTATGGCTACACCTTC. As protein: CASSKGQPNYGYTF.

This clonotype was observed at least ten times. This sequence joins TRBV5-1 and TRBJ2-7; D may match TRBD1 or TRBD2 (5 bases each). V gave up 4 bases and J gave up 0 bases, with 17 bases separating them. The CDR3 has 16 amino acids. Germline V CDR1 and CDR2: SGHRS, YFSETQ. The CDR3 protein is CASSEPNRDPSYEQYF. CDR3 nucleotides: TGCGCCAGCAGCGAACCTAACCGGGACCCCTCCTACGAGCAGTACTTC.

This clonotype was picked up many times. The chain links TRBV10-3 to TRBJ1-1; 7 bases are a match to TRBD1. CDR1 and CDR2 from the germline V gene are ENHRY and SYGVKD. There are 14 residues in the CDR3. Trimming cost V 3 bases and J 4 bases; bases outside gene matches: 5. The CDR3 spells CAISERGGLTEAFF. In DNA, the CDR3 is TGTGCCATCAGTGAAAGAGGGGGCCTCACTGAAGCTTTCTTT.

In its sample, this clonotype was seen many times. The CDR3 protein is CASSLQGRTSSYEQYF. CDR3 nucleotide sequence: TGCGCCAGCAGCTTACAGGGCCGGACGAGCTCCTACGAGCAGTACTTC. The genes are TRBV5-1 and TRBJ2-7; possibly TRBD1 for D (6 bases). This CDR3 is built from 16 residues. Trimming pared 2 bases from V and 0 bases from J, leaving 15 bases between. The germline gives CDR1 SGHRS, CDR2 YFSETQ.

This clonotype was seen repeatedly, ten times or more. This chain joins TRBV27 and TRBJ1-1; D is unclear. Trimming removed 0 bases from V and 4 bases from J, with 6 bases in between. Germline values: CDR1 MNHEY, CDR2 SMNVEV (reference sequence). The CDR3 extends over 13 amino acids. DNA for the CDR3: TGTGCCAGCAGTTTATCAGTAGGCACTGAAGCTTTCTTT. The encoded protein is CASSLSVGTEAFF.

This clonotype has a count of ten or more. V and J are TRBV5-1 and TRBJ2-7; 9 bases map to TRBD2. Germline V gene lookup returns CDR1 SGHRS and CDR2 YFSETQ. The J segment lost 6 bases and the V segment lost 3 bases, leaving 4 bases of the junction unmatched. The length of the CDR3 is 13 residues. The CDR3 is CASSSGLALEQYF. In nucleotides, the CDR3 is TGCGCCAGCAGCTCGGGACTAGCTCTCGAGCAGTACTTC.

The V and J genes are TRBV20-1 and TRBJ1-5; D is possibly TRBD1 (5 bases). Looked up from germline, CDR1 is DFQATT and CDR2 is SNEGSKA (reference sequence). With 1 base removed from V and 7 bases from J, the gap between germline ends came to 14 bases. This CDR3 is built from 14 residues. The CDR3 sequence: CSARVQAREQPQHF. DNA of the CDR3: TGCAGTGCTAGAGTACAGGCCCGCGAGCAGCCCCAGCATTTT.

This clonotype was detected a few times. The chain combines TRBV7-8 with TRBJ2-1; 10 bases agree with TRBD2. The V gene end was trimmed by 0 bases and the J gene end by 6 bases; junction bases not matched to a gene: 2. The CDR3 spans 15 residues. Germline V gene sequence: CDR1 SGHVS, CDR2 FQNEAQ. CDR3 nucleotides: TGTGCCAGCAGCTTAGCCGGGACTAGCGCCAATGAGCAGTTCTTC. Translation: CASSLAGTSANEQFF.

This clonotype has a handful of counts. The chain couples TRBV18 to TRBJ2-3; no definite D call. CDR3 size: 12 residues. The germline V gene has CDR1 KGHSH and CDR2 LQKENI. The V end lost 0 bases, the J end lost 11 bases, and 9 bases lay between the germline ends. As DNA, the CDR3 is TGTGCCAGCTCACCACCGTTGGGGAAGCAGTATTTT. Translated, it gives CASSPPLGKQYF.

This clonotype was found many times. This sequence joins TRBV29-1 and TRBJ1-1; the D is unclear. The CDR3 contains 12 residues. Looked up from germline, CDR1 is SQVTM and CDR2 is ANQGSEA. The germline V and J ends were trimmed by 5 bases and 0 bases, with 7 bases remaining between them. The CDR3: CSVFAMNTEAFF. CDR3 nucleotides: TGCAGCGTTTTCGCCATGAACACTGAAGCTTTCTTT.

This clonotype was recorded many times. The rearrangement joins TRBV6-1 to TRBJ2-3; the D is unclear. Trimming pared 7 bases from V and 0 bases from J, leaving 8 bases between. The germline CDR1 and CDR2 sequences are MNHNS and SASEGT. This CDR3 comprises 13 residues. The CDR3 loop reads CASTRPSTDTQYF. For the CDR3, the DNA is TGTGCCAGCACCCGGCCGAGCACAGATACGCAGTATTTT.

The table lists this clonotype with a few counts. V gene TRBV7-2 combines with J gene TRBJ2-1, with D possibly matching TRBD2 (7 bases). CDR1 and CDR2 from the germline V gene are SGHTA and FQGNSA. V gave up 3 bases and J gave up 8 bases, with 14 bases separating them. There are 14 residues in the CDR3. The CDR3 region has the DNA TGTGCCAGCAGCTTTGCGGGGGCAGCCTATGAGCAGTTCTTC. Its protein is CASSFAGAAYEQFF. Drawing the rest from reference TRBV7-2 and TRBJ2-1, the complete variable domain is GAGVSQSPSNKVTEKGKDVELRCDPISGHTALYWYRQSLGQGLEFLIYFQGNSAPDKSGLPSDRFSAERTGGSVSTLTIQRTQQEDSAVYLCASSFAGAAYEQFFGPGTRLTVL.

This clonotype occurred many times. The chain links TRBV5-1 to TRBJ2-5, with D possibly called TRBD1 or TRBD2 (5 bases each). The CDR3 loop spans 14 amino acids. Deletions cut 4 bases from V and 5 bases from J, with 15 bases between. Germline V CDR1 and CDR2: SGHRS, YFSETQ. CDR3 region: CASSPGEGWETQYF. Written as DNA, the CDR3 is TGCGCCAGCAGCCCCGGTGAGGGGTGGGAGACCCAGTACTTC. The entire variable domain, with the rest obtained from reference TRBV5-1 and TRBJ2-5, is as follows: KAGVTQTPRYLIKTRGQQVTLSCSPISGHRSVSWYQQTPGQGLQFLFEYFSETQRNKGNFPGRFSGRQFSNSRSEMNVSTLELGDSALYLCASSPGEGWETQYFGPGTRLLVL.

This chain joins TRBV4-3 and TRBJ2-7; TRBD2 matches at 7 bases. This CDR3 has 17 amino acids. Germline CDR1 and CDR2: LGHNA and YSLEER. The junction had 8 bases not matched to a gene; V was cut back by 0 bases and J by 0 bases. The CDR3 bases are TGCGCCAGCAGCCAAGATTGGGGCGGGAGCTTCTCCTACGAGCAGTACTTC. Protein product: CASSQDWGGSFSYEQYF.

This clonotype was counted ten times or more. Here the CDR3 reads CASSYGGSGTYNEQFF. The CDR3 nucleotides read TGTGCCAGCAGTTACGGGGGTAGCGGGACCTACAATGAGCAGTTCTTC. The J gene is TRBJ2-1, the V gene TRBV6-2 or TRBV6-3; 8 bases map to TRBD2. This CDR3 contains 16 residues. The V and J ends lost 2 bases and 2 bases, in that order; junction bases with no gene match: 5. Germline V gene data show CDR1 as MNHEY and CDR2 as SVGEGT.

This clonotype was counted many times. CDR3 amino acids: CASTNTGGGGYTF. For the CDR3, the DNA is TGTGCCAGCACCAATACAGGGGGCGGTGGCTACACCTTC. The chain recombines TRBV27 with TRBJ1-2, with 9 bases matching TRBD1. The CDR3 is 13 amino acids. The V segment lost 7 bases and the J segment 7 bases; nucleotides outside the gene matches: 7. Germline V gene sequence: CDR1 MNHEY, CDR2 SMNVEV (reference sequence).

This clonotype appeared a few times. The J gene is TRBJ1-6, the V gene TRBV7-2; no definite D call. Germline CDR1 SGHTA, CDR2 FQGNSA. The CDR3 consists of 15 residues. Trimming removed 5 bases from V and 5 bases from J, with 13 bases in between. CDR3 sequence: CASSPQVGDNSPLHF. The CDR3 nucleotides are TGTGCCAGCAGCCCCCAGGTTGGGGATAATTCACCCCTCCACTTT.

A few counts support this clonotype. The chain combines TRBV6-2 or TRBV6-3 with TRBJ2-7; D remains ambiguous. Deletions cut 6 bases from V and 6 bases from J, with 12 bases between. The germline V gene encodes CDR1 MNHEY and CDR2 SVGEGT. The length of the CDR3 is 12 residues. CDR3 sequence reads: CASSPRVGEQYF. Written as DNA, the CDR3 is TGTGCCAGCAGCCCTAGGGTGGGCGAGCAGTACTTC.

This clonotype occurred many times. The chain is built from TRBV5-1 and TRBJ1-4; D unresolved. From germline, CDR1 is SGHRS and CDR2 YFSETQ. V lost 3 bases to trimming and J lost 1 base, with 7 bases between them. This CDR3 region has 14 residues. The chain's CDR3 is CASSWGGTNEKLFF. Here the CDR3 DNA reads TGCGCCAGCAGCTGGGGTGGAACTAATGAAAAACTGTTTTTT.

CDR3: CASSLRPAGITDTQYF. CDR3 coding DNA: TGTGCCAGCAGCTTAAGGCCAGCGGGGATCACAGATACGCAGTATTTT. The V call is TRBV7-2, the J call TRBJ2-3, with 7 bases that match TRBD2. The V gene end was trimmed by 2 bases and the J gene end by 2 bases; junction bases not matched to a gene: 7. Germline V gene lookup returns CDR1 SGHTA and CDR2 FQGNSA. The CDR3 runs 16 residues.

Only a few counts were recorded for this clonotype. The CDR3 sequence is CASSKVDFNGYTF. The CDR3 region has the DNA TGTGCCAGCAGCAAAGTAGATTTTAATGGCTACACCTTC. The rearrangement links TRBV21-1 to TRBJ1-2. TRBV21-1 is labeled a pseudogene. The CDR3 sequence is 13 residues long.

This clonotype was observed many times. The chain joins TRBV12-3 or TRBV12-4 to TRBJ1-1; the match to TRBD1 covers 9 bases. Trimming took 7 bases from V and 0 from J; bases not matched to a gene: 9. This CDR3 contains 16 residues. CDR3 protein: CASIPPGQGLNTEAFF. The CDR3 DNA reads as TGTGCCAGCATTCCTCCGGGACAGGGCTTGAACACTGAAGCTTTCTTT.

This clonotype was counted ten times or more. The chain uses TRBV5-1 and TRBJ2-2, with 7 bases aligning to TRBD1. This CDR3 is built from 16 residues. V lost 1 base and J lost 3; bases outside the gene matches: 6. Germline-derived CDR1 and CDR2 are SGHRS and YFSETQ. The chain's CDR3 is CASSLSRGRDTGELFF. Written as DNA, the CDR3 is TGCGCCAGCAGCTTGTCTAGGGGGCGAGACACCGGGGAGCTGTTTTTT.

At least ten counts were recorded for this clonotype. The chain combines TRBV20-1 with TRBJ1-1, with D maybe TRBD1 (5 bases). From germline, CDR1 is DFQATT and CDR2 SNEGSKA (reference sequence). The CDR3 has 11 residues. With 3 bases removed from V and 8 bases from J, the gap between germline ends came to 10 bases. The CDR3: CSARLTEEAFF. CDR3 nucleotides: TGCAGTGCTAGGTTGACAGAAGAAGCTTTCTTT.

This clonotype was recorded at least ten times. The rearrangement uses TRBV4-3 and TRBJ2-1; 9 nucleotides agree with TRBD1. The CDR3 runs to 19 residues. Germline values: CDR1 LGHNA, CDR2 YSLEER. After removal of 2 bases from V and 5 bases from J, the junction contained 16 bases not matched to a gene. DNA for the CDR3: TGCGCCAGCAGCCAACTTACGGGGGTTTGGGACAGGGAGGACAATGAGCAGTTCTTC. Protein: CASSQLTGVWDREDNEQFF.

The sample holds many counts of this clonotype. V and J are TRBV7-8 and TRBJ2-1; maybe TRBD2 (6 bases). This CDR3 is built from 13 residues. Germline lookup yields CDR1 SGHVS and CDR2 FQNEAQ. Between the trimmed V and J ends, which lost 5 bases and 8 bases, there was a span of 13 bases. Here the CDR3 DNA reads TGTGCCAGCAGCCTGACTAGTATATATGAGCAGTTCTTC. Amino acids: CASSLTSIYEQFF. The full variable domain, with the rest looked up from reference TRBV7-8 and TRBJ2-1, is GAGVSQSPRYKVAKRGQDVALRCDPISGHVSLFWYQQALGQGPEFLTYFQNEAQLDKSGLPSDRFFAERPEGSVSTLKIQRTQQEDSAVYLCASSLTSIYEQFFGPGTRLTVL.

The chain recombines TRBV4-3 with TRBJ2-7; D may be TRBD1 or TRBD2 (5 bases each). This CDR3 contains 15 residues. Germline V gene sequence: CDR1 LGHNA, CDR2 YSLEER. V lost 4 bases and J lost 6, with 19 bases in between. CDR3 sequence (DNA): TGCGCCAGCAGCCGAACCATCCGGGACGGAGTCGAGCAGTACTTC. It yields the protein CASSRTIRDGVEQYF.

The V call is TRBV2, the J call TRBJ2-7, with a possible D match to TRBD2 (6 bases). Trimming took 5 bases from V and 0 from J, leaving 14 bases between them. CDR3 size: 15 residues. Looked up from germline, CDR1 is SNHLY and CDR2 is FYNNEI. The CDR3 is CASSWDLLSSYEQYF. The CDR3 nucleotides read TGTGCCAGCAGTTGGGACTTACTGAGCTCCTACGAGCAGTACTTC.

This clonotype was detected many times. This chain joins TRBV9 and TRBJ2-5; the D gene is possibly TRBD2 (5 bases). The CDR3 runs to 14 residues. CDR1 SGDLS and CDR2 YYNGEE come from the germline V gene. Trimming removed 2 bases at V and 5 bases at J, with 13 bases between. The CDR3 nucleotides are TGTGCCAGCAGCGTCTTTAGCGTGGGGGAGACCCAGTACTTC. Translating gives CASSVFSVGETQYF.

This clonotype was counted ten times or more. The V gene is TRBV6-2 or TRBV6-3, the J gene TRBJ2-1; D gene uncertain. The germline V gene has CDR1 MNHEY and CDR2 SVGEGT. Trimming left V 1 base short and J 4 bases short, with 2 bases between. The CDR3 spans 12 residues. This chain's CDR3 is CASSYYYNEQFF. CDR3 nucleotide sequence: TGTGCCAGCAGTTACTATTACAATGAGCAGTTCTTC.